This TCR beta chain was identified during a study of cytomegalovirus exposure and HLA in healthy donors. Amplification used 60 Vbeta primers and 13 Jbeta primers. Assay: immunoSEQ multiplex PCR; the TCRdb copy retains only in-frame clones and omits some. The data show approximately 140,000 clones, with about 80% seen just once and about 13% held by the top ten. This clone turned up a few times. As yet, its antigen is unknown. Overall study results and limits: Cytomegalovirus status was reportedly diagnosed by the classifier with high sensitivity and specificity.

Sequencing input: PBMCs. The clonotype comes from a man in his forties or fifties in good health and CMV-seropositive.

The CDR3: CASSSAGTGYGYTF. The CDR3 DNA follows: TGTGCCAGCTCATCGGCCGGGACAGGCTATGGCTACACCTTC. The genes are TRBV18 and TRBJ1-2; 8 nucleotides align to TRBD1. From germline, CDR1 is KGHSH and CDR2 LQKENI. CDR3 size: 14 residues. The trim removed 5 bases at V and 4 bases at J, leaving 6 bases unmatched.